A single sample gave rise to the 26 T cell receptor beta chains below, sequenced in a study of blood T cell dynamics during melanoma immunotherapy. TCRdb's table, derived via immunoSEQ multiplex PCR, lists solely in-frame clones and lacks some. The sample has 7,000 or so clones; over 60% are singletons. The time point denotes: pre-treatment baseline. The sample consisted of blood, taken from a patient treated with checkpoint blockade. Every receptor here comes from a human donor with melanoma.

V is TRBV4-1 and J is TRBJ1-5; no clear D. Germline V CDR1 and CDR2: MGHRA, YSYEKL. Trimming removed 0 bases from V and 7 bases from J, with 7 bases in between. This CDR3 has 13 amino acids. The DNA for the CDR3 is TGCGCCAGCAGCCAAGAGGGTAGCCAGCCCCAGCATTTT. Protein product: CASSQEGSQPQHF.

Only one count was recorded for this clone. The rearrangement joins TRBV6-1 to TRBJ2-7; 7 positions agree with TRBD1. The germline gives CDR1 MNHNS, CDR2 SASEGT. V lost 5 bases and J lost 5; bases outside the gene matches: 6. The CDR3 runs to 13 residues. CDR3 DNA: TGTGCCAGCAGTTTTGACAGGGCAAACGAGCAGTACTTC. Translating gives CASSFDRANEQYF.

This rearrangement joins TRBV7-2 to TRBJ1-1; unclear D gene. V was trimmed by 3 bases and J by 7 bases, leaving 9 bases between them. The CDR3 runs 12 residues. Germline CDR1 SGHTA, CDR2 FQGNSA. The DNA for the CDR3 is TGTGCCAGCAGCTTTGACTTCGGTGAAGCTTTCTTT. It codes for CASSFDFGEAFF.

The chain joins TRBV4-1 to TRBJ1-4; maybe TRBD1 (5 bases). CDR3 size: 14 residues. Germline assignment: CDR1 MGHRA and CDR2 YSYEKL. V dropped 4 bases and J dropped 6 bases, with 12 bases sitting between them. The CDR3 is CASSRGQGYEKLFF. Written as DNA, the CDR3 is TGCGCCAGCAGCCGAGGACAAGGGTATGAAAAACTGTTTTTT.

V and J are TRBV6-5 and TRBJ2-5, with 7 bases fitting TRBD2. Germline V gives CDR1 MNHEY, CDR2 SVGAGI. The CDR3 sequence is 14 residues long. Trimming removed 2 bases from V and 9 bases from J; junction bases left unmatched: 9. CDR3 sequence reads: CASSYTRASGAQYF. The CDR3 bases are TGTGCCAGCAGTTACACCAGGGCCAGCGGGGCCCAGTACTTC.

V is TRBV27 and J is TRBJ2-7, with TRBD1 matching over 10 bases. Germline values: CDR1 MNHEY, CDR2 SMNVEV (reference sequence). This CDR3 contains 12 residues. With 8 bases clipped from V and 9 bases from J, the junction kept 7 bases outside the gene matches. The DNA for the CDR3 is TGTGCCAGCGGGGACAGGGGCCTAAGGCAGTACTTC. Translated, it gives CASGDRGLRQYF.

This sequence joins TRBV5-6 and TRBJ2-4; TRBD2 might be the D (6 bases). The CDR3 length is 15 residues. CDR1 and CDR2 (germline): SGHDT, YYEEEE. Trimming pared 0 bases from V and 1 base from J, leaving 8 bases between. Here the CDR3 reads CASSLVSGAKNIQYF. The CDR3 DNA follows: TGTGCCAGCAGCTTGGTAAGCGGGGCCAAAAACATTCAGTACTTC.

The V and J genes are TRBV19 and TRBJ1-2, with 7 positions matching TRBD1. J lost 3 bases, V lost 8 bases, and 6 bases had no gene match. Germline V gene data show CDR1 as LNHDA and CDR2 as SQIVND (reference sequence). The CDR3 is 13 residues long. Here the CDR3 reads CASLGQRHYGYTF. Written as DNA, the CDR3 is TGTGCCAGTCTGGGACAGCGACACTATGGCTACACCTTC.

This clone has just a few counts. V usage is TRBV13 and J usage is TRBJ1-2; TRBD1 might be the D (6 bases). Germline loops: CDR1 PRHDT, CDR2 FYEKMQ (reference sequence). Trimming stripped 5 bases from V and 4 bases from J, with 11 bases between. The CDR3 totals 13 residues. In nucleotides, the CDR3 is TGTGCCAGCAGCCGAACAGGGTTCTATGGCTACACCTTC. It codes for CASSRTGFYGYTF.

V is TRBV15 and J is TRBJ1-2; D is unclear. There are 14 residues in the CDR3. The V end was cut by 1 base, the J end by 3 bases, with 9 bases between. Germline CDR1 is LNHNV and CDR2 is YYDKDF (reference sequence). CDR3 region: CATSRGVPDYGYTF. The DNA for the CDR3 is TGTGCCACCAGCAGAGGGGTACCGGACTATGGCTACACCTTC.

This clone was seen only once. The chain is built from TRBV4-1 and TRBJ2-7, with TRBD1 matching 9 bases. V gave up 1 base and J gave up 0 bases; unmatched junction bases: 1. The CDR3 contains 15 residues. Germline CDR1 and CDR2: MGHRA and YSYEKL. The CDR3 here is CASSQGDRDSYEQYF. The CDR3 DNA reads TGCGCCAGCAGCCAAGGGGACAGGGACTCCTACGAGCAGTACTTC.

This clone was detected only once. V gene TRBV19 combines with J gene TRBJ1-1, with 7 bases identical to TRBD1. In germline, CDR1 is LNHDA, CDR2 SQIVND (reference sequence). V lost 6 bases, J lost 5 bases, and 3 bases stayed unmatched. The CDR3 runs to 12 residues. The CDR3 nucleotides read TGTGCCAGTAGCCCAGGGGGGACTGAAGCTTTCTTT. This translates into CASSPGGTEAFF.

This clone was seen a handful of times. The CDR3 protein is CASSERYVSSYEQYF. The CDR3 DNA follows: TGTGCCAGCAGTGAAAGATACGTCAGCTCCTACGAGCAGTACTTC. This chain uses TRBV2 with TRBJ2-7; D is ambiguous. V gave up 2 bases and J gave up 0 bases, with 11 bases separating them. The CDR3 runs to 15 residues. From germline, CDR1 is SNHLY and CDR2 FYNNEI.

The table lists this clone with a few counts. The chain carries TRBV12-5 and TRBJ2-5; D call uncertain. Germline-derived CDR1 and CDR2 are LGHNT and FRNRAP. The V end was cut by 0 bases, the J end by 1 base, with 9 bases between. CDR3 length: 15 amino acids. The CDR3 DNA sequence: TGTGCTAGTGGTTTGGTAGGGTCGGGCCAAGAGACCCAGTACTTC. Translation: CASGLVGSGQETQYF.

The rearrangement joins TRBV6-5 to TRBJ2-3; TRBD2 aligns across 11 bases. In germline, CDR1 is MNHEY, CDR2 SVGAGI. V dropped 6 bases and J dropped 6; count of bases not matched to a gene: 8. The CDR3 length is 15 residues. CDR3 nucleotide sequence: TGTGCCAGCAGGATAGCGGGAGGGGGCAGGGATACGCAGTATTTT. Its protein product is CASRIAGGGRDTQYF.

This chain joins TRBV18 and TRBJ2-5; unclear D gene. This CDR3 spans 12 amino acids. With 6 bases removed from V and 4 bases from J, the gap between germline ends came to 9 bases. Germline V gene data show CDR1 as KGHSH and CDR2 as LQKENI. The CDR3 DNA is TGTGCCAGCTCCCCTTTGCGAGAGACCCAGTACTTC. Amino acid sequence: CASSPLRETQYF.

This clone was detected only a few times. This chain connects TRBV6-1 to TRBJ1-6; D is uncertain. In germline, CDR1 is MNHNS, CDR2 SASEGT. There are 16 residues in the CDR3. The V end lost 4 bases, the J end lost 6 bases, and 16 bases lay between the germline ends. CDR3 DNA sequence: TGTGCCAGCAGTGCCTACTCGGGCAGCGGTAATTCACCCCTCCACTTT. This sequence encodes CASSAYSGSGNSPLHF.

The CDR3 sequence: CASSPDGRGQPQHF. Here the CDR3 DNA reads TGTGCCAGCAGTCCCGATGGAAGAGGTCAGCCCCAGCATTTT. This rearrangement joins TRBV2 to TRBJ1-5; D ambiguous. The CDR3 has 14 amino acids. The germline V gene encodes CDR1 SNHLY and CDR2 FYNNEI. V lost 5 bases, J lost 6 bases, and 14 bases lay in between. The whole variable domain, remainder taken from reference TRBV2 and TRBJ1-5, is EPEVTQTPSHQVTQMGQEVILRCVPISNHLYFYWYRQILGQKVEFLVSFYNNEISEKSEIFDDQFSVERPDGSNFTLKIRSTKLEDSAMYFCASSPDGRGQPQHFGDGTRLSIL.

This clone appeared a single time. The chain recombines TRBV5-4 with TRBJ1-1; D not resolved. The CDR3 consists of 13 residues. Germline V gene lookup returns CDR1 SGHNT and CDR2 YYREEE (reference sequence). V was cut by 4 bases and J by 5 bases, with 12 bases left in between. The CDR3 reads CASSAPPWTEAFF. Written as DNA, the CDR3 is TGTGCCAGCAGCGCCCCCCCGTGGACTGAAGCTTTCTTT.

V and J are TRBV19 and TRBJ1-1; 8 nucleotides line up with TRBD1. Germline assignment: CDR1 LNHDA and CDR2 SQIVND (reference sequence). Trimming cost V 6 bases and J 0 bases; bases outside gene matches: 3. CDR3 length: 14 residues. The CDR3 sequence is CASRNRGMNTEAFF. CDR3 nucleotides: TGTGCCAGTAGAAACAGGGGGATGAACACTGAAGCTTTCTTT.

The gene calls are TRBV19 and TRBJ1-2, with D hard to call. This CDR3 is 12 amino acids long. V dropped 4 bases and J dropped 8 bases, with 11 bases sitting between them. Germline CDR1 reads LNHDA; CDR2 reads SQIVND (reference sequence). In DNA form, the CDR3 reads TGTGCCAGTAGTAGCGCCCGAATGGGCTACACCTTC. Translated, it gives CASSSARMGYTF.

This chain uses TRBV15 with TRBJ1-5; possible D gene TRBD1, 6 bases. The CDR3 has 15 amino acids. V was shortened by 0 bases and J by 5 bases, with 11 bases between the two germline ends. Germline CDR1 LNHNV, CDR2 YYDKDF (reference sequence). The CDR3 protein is CATSRERGGYQPQHF. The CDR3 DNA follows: TGTGCCACCAGCAGAGAAAGAGGGGGGTATCAGCCCCAGCATTTT.

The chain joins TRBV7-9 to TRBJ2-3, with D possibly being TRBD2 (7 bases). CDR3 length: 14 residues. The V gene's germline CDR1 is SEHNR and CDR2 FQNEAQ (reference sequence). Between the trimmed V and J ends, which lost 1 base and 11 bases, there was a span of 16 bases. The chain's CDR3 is CASSLGAGGLEQYF. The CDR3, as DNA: TGTGCCAGCAGCTTAGGGGCCGGGGGGCTGGAGCAGTATTTT.

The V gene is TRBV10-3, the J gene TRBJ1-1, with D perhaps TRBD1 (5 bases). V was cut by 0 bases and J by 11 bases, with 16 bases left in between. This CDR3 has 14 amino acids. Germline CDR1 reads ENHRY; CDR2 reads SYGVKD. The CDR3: CAISESRVGDEAFF. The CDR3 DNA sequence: TGTGCCATCAGTGAGTCTAGGGTAGGGGACGAGGCTTTCTTT.

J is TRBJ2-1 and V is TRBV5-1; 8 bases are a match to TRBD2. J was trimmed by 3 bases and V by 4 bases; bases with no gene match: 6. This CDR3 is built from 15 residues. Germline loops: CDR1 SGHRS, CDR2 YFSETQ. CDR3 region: CASSPGGGLYNEQFF. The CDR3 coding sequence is TGCGCCAGCAGCCCGGGAGGGGGTCTCTACAATGAGCAGTTCTTC.

CDR3 in DNA: TGTGCCAGCTCACCAAAGCCCCGGACCTCGACTGAAGCTTTCTTT. Amino acids: CASSPKPRTSTEAFF. This chain joins TRBV18 and TRBJ1-1, with D uncertain. The CDR3 is 15 residues long. Germline-derived CDR1 and CDR2 are KGHSH and LQKENI. V was cut by 2 bases and J by 5 bases, with 15 bases left in between.